The T cell receptor (beta chain) described here comes from a study of CD8 T cells in Susac syndrome. Whole-study results and caveats: A relatively small number of individuals underwent TCR sequencing and HLA analysis.

Germline V gene lookup returns CDR1 DFQATT and CDR2 SNEGSKA (reference sequence). The length of the CDR3 is 15 residues. V shed 0 bases, J shed 2 bases, and the junction held 4 bases outside the gene matches. A remark on this clonotype: The antigen is not known.

Blood CD8+ and CD4+ T cells underwent high-throughput TCR beta sequencing. Through negative isolation, CD4+ and CD8+ T cells were obtained, while TEMRA cells were enriched using FACS. RNA was extracted with the RNeasy kit, and a quantity of roughly 0.45 to 1 ug was reverse transcribed using random hexamers. The authors amplified TCR beta CDR3 across 54 Vbeta and 13 Jbeta using immunoSEQ multiplex PCR. MiXCR, applied by TCRdb to the immunoSEQ multiplex PCR reads, yields one record per CDR3 protein. The table has 240,000 or so distinct CDR3 sequences, roughly 95% seen once. The sample was CD4+ T cells from PBMCs. This chain joins TRBV20-1 and TRBJ2-5, with TRBD2 identical over 9 bases. The receptor comes from a human donor with Susac syndrome. CDR3 residues: CSARDSGRGQETQYF. CDR3 bases: TGCAGTGCTAGAGATAGCGGGAGAGGGCAAGAGACCCAGTACTTC.